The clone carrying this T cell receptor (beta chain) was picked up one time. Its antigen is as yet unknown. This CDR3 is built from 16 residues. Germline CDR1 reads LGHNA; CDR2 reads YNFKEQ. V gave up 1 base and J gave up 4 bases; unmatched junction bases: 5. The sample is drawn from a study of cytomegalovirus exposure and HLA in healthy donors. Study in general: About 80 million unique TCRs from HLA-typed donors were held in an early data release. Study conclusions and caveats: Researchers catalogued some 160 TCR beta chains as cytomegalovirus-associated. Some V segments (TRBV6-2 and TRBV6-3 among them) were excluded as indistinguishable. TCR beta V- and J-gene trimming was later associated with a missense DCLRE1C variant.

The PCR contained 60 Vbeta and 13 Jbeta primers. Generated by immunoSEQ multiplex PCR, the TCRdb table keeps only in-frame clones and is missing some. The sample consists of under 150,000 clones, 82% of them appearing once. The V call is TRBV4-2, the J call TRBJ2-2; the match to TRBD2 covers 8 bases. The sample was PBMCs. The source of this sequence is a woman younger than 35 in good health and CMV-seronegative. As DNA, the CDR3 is TGTGCCAGCAGCCAAGTGTCGGCGGGGGGCACCGGGGAGCTGTTTTTT. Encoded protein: CASSQVSAGGTGELFF.